Below are 17 T cell receptor beta chains sequenced from a single sample in a study of CD8 T cells in Susac syndrome. Random hexamers were used to reverse transcribe the RNA input (about 0.45 to 1 ug). TCRdb redid the calling of the immunoSEQ multiplex PCR reads with MiXCR, one entry per CDR3 protein. The sample contains approximately 190,000 distinct CDR3 sequences, approximately 96% of which appear only once. The sequenced material came from CD4+ T cells from PBMCs. Receptors were obtained from a human donor with Susac syndrome.

The rearrangement uses TRBV12-3 or TRBV12-4 and TRBJ1-1, with 7 bases aligning to TRBD1. The CDR3 has 15 amino acids. Germline trimming cut 6 bases from V and 6 bases from J; bases unmatched to any gene: 13. Here the CDR3 DNA reads TGTGCCAGCAGCCGAAACCTTGACAGGGCGGCTGAAGCTTTCTTT. The encoded protein is CASSRNLDRAAEAFF.

CDR3 amino acids: CASSRTGQETQYF. In nucleotides, the CDR3 is TGTGCCAGCAGTAGGACAGGACAAGAGACCCAGTACTTC. The chain carries TRBV11-3 and TRBJ2-5, with 7 nucleotides matching TRBD1. Germline CDR1 and CDR2: SGHNT and YENEEA. The V segment lost 6 bases and the J segment 2 bases; nucleotides outside the gene matches: 3. The CDR3 has 13 residues.

V and J are TRBV11-2 and TRBJ2-5; D is unresolved. With 4 bases removed from V and 2 bases from J, the gap between germline ends came to 11 bases. Germline V gene data show CDR1 as SGHAT and CDR2 as FQNNGV. The CDR3 is 14 amino acids. Written as DNA, the CDR3 is TGTGCCAGCAGCTGGTCTCGCAGGCAAGAGACCCAGTACTTC. Residues: CASSWSRRQETQYF.

This rearrangement joins TRBV19 to TRBJ2-5; D tentatively fits TRBD1 or TRBD2 (5 bases each). The CDR3 covers 13 residues. Trimming left V 4 bases short and J 5 bases short, with 11 bases between. The germline V gene encodes CDR1 LNHDA and CDR2 SQIVND (reference sequence). CDR3 amino acids: CASSTGRDETQYF. CDR3 nucleotides: TGTGCCAGTAGTACGGGCAGGGACGAGACCCAGTACTTC.

The CDR3 DNA is TGTGCCAGCAGCCAAGATTCCGCTTCTATTAATTCACCCCTCCACTTT. Its protein is CASSQDSASINSPLHF. This rearrangement joins TRBV4-2 to TRBJ1-6, with unresolved D. From germline, CDR1 is LGHNA and CDR2 YNFKEQ. The CDR3 is 16 residues long. V was trimmed by 0 bases and J by 6 bases, leaving 12 bases between them.

The CDR3 bases are TGCAGTGCTAGTAGGGTTAACTATGGCTACACCTTC. The encoded protein is CSASRVNYGYTF. This sequence joins TRBV20-1 and TRBJ1-2; D not resolved. Trimming removed 3 bases at V and 1 base at J, with 6 bases between. Germline V gives CDR1 DFQATT, CDR2 SNEGSKA (reference sequence). This CDR3 comprises 12 residues.

The chain links TRBV20-1 to TRBJ2-7, with TRBD1 matching over 9 bases. The germline CDR1 and CDR2 sequences are DFQATT and SNEGSKA (reference sequence). The CDR3 length is 15 residues. Trimming at V came to 3 bases and at J to 6 bases, leaving 12 bases not matched to a gene. Here the CDR3 DNA reads TGCAGTGCTAGGGGGGCCGGGACAGGGCCCCGCGAGCAGTACTTC. Translated, it gives CSARGAGTGPREQYF.

This chain uses TRBV7-3 with TRBJ2-7; 10 positions agree with TRBD2. The germline CDR1 and CDR2 sequences are SGHTA and FQGTGA. The length of the CDR3 is 15 residues. Losses at the gene ends were 4 bases for V and 0 bases for J; bases not matched to a gene: 3. CDR3 in amino acids: CASSWSGGASYEQYF. The DNA for the CDR3 is TGTGCCAGCAGCTGGAGCGGGGGGGCCTCCTACGAGCAGTACTTC. Full variable domain (outside the CDR3, taken from reference TRBV7-3 and TRBJ2-7): GAGVSQTPSNKVTEKGKYVELRCDPISGHTALYWYRQSLGQGPEFLIYFQGTGAADDSGLPNDRFFAVRPEGSVSTLKIQRTERGDSAVYLCASSWSGGASYEQYFGPGTRLTVT.

The chain carries TRBV2 and TRBJ1-5; D ambiguous. This CDR3 comprises 14 residues. Between the trimmed V and J ends, which lost 4 bases and 1 base, there was a span of 8 bases. Germline-derived CDR1 and CDR2 are SNHLY and FYNNEI. In DNA form, the CDR3 reads TGTGCCAGCAGTGGGACGGCCAGCAATCAGCCCCAGCATTTT. Protein: CASSGTASNQPQHF.

CDR3 nucleotide sequence: TGTGCCACCAACATCGGGGGGAGCTCCTACAATGAGCAGTTCTTC. It yields the protein CATNIGGSSYNEQFF. The chain links TRBV15 to TRBJ2-1; 7 positions agree with TRBD2. Germline CDR1 and CDR2: LNHNV and YYDKDF (reference sequence). Trimming took 7 bases from V and 0 from J; bases not matched to a gene: 6. CDR3 length: 15 residues.

The chain carries TRBV20-1 and TRBJ2-1; tentatively, D is TRBD2 (5 bases). V was pared by 6 bases and J by 9 bases, with 15 bases between. The CDR3 is made up of 12 amino acids. Germline CDR1 and CDR2: DFQATT and SNEGSKA (reference sequence). The CDR3 protein is CSASIAGGEQFF. Written as DNA, the CDR3 is TGCAGTGCCTCGATTGCCGGAGGTGAGCAGTTCTTC.

The genes are TRBV11-2 and TRBJ1-5; weak D call: TRBD1 (6 bases). Germline CDR1 is SGHAT and CDR2 is FQNNGV. The CDR3 has 16 amino acids. Deletions cut 5 bases from V and 1 base from J, with 15 bases between. CDR3 in amino acids: CASSPVNRESNQPQHF. The CDR3 DNA follows: TGTGCCAGCAGCCCAGTGAACAGGGAGAGCAATCAGCCCCAGCATTTT.

The chain carries TRBV7-2 and TRBJ2-5; 11 nucleotides line up with TRBD2. The CDR3 is 12 residues long. V was clipped by 4 bases and J by 9 bases; unmatched bases: 1. Germline lookup yields CDR1 SGHTA and CDR2 FQGNSA. The CDR3 nucleotides read TGTGCCAGCAGCTCGGGACTAGCGGCCCAGTACTTC. It yields the protein CASSSGLAAQYF.

The rearrangement uses TRBV12-3 or TRBV12-4 and TRBJ1-5; the D is unclear. V shed 1 base and J shed 7 bases, with 8 bases lying between them. The CDR3 spans 13 residues. The DNA of the CDR3 is TGTGCCAGCAGTTTAGGGCTGGGACAGCCCCAGCATTTT. Protein product: CASSLGLGQPQHF.

V is TRBV30 and J is TRBJ1-1; 8 positions match TRBD1. Trimming removed 3 bases from V and 12 bases from J; junction bases left unmatched: 9. Per germline, CDR1 GTSNPN and CDR2 SVGIG (reference sequence). The CDR3 is 12 residues long. CDR3 bases: TGTGCCTGGAGATCCCCGACAGGGGCGACTTTCTTT. It codes for CAWRSPTGATFF.

The V gene is TRBV15, the J gene TRBJ1-2, with D tentatively TRBD1 (5 bases). Germline V gene data show CDR1 as LNHNV and CDR2 as YYDKDF (reference sequence). V lost 5 bases to trimming and J lost 4 bases, with 17 bases between them. The CDR3 has 15 amino acids. The CDR3 nucleotides read TGTGCCACCAGCCCGCGGGACCCCGGGCTCTATGGCTACACCTTC. Protein sequence: CATSPRDPGLYGYTF.

V usage is TRBV7-8 and J usage is TRBJ1-6; possibly TRBD1 for D (6 bases). Germline values: CDR1 SGHVS, CDR2 FQNEAQ. Trimming left V 5 bases short and J 8 bases short, with 22 bases between. The CDR3 runs 17 residues. The DNA for the CDR3 is TGTGCCAGCAGCCTTCTCACCTGGCAGGGGCCCTATTCACCCCTCCACTTT. This codes for CASSLLTWQGPYSPLHF.